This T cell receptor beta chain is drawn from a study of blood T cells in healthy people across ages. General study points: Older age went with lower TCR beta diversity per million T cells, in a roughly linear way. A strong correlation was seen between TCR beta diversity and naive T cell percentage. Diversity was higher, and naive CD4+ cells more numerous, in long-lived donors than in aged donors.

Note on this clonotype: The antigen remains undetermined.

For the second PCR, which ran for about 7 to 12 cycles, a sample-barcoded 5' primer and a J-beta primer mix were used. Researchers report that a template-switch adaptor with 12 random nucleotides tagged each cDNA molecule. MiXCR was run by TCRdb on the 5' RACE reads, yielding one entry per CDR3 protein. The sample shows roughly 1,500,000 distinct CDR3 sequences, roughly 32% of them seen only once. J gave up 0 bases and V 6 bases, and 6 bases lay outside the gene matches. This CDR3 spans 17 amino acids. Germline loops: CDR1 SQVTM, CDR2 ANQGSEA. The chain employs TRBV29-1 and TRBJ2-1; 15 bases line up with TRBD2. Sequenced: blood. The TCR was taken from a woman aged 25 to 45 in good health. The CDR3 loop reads CSVGTSGRHVSYNEQFF. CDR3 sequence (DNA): TGCAGCGTGGGGACTAGCGGGAGGCACGTCTCCTACAATGAGCAGTTCTTC.